Following are 4 T cell receptor beta chains from one sample sequenced in a study of shared clonotypes between healthy human individuals. Here immunoSEQ multiplex PCR was the method, and the copy in TCRdb shows in-frame clones only, minus some. The sample shows some 500,000 clones, 90% to 96% of them seen only once. The sequenced material came from naive CD4+ T cells sorted from blood. Subset defined: CD45RA+ positively selected. Source of these receptors: a woman aged 25-40 years in good health.

The V gene is TRBV18, the J gene TRBJ1-1; D is undetermined. Germline V gene lookup returns CDR1 KGHSH and CDR2 LQKENI. The V and J ends lost 3 bases and 11 bases respectively, with 16 bases between them. The CDR3 is made up of 13 amino acids. The CDR3 protein is CASSPGDIRGAFF. The CDR3 region has the DNA TGTGCCAGCTCACCGGGAGACATCCGAGGGGCTTTCTTT.

The V call is TRBV7-9, the J call TRBJ1-1; no firm D call. The CDR3 is 12 amino acids. Germline V gene data show CDR1 as SEHNR and CDR2 as FQNEAQ (reference sequence). V was trimmed by 3 bases and J by 5 bases, leaving 7 bases between them. The CDR3 reads CASSLPTTEAFF. CDR3 nucleotide sequence: TGTGCCAGCAGCTTGCCAACAACTGAAGCTTTCTTT.

This chain uses TRBV2 with TRBJ2-7; the D gene is possibly TRBD1 (6 bases). Between the trimmed V and J ends, which lost 6 bases and 0 bases, there was a span of 21 bases. CDR1 is SNHLY, CDR2 FYNNEI, per germline. This CDR3 region has 17 residues. CDR3 amino acids: CASSISSRGSPSYEQYF. In DNA form, the CDR3 reads TGTGCCAGCAGCATATCGAGTAGGGGGTCTCCCTCCTACGAGCAGTACTTC.

The rearrangement uses TRBV27 and TRBJ1-5; unclear D gene. This CDR3 has 14 amino acids. Trimming shortened V by 5 bases and J by 2 bases, and 10 bases separated the two germline ends. The germline gives CDR1 MNHEY, CDR2 SMNVEV (reference sequence). The CDR3 sequence is CASSPVFGNQPQHF. The CDR3 DNA sequence: TGTGCCAGCAGTCCGGTTTTTGGCAATCAGCCCCAGCATTTT.